The sequence of this T cell receptor beta chain was determined in a study of blood T cell repertoires in COVID-19. In the study overall: The United States, Italy and Spain supplied acute and convalescent COVID-19 samples. T cells, B-cell-depleted T cells, or PBMCs provided the cDNA or gDNA that served as material.

The CDR3 loop spans 15 amino acids. The V gene's germline CDR1 is SGHTS and CDR2 YDEGEE. V was pared by 4 bases and J by 7 bases, with 18 bases between. Authors' processing steps: Estimation of nucleated cell counts relied on the amplification of reference gene primers. Assay: immunoSEQ multiplex PCR; the TCRdb copy retains only in-frame clones and omits some. V and J calls and clone size are as listed in that table; D and trimming were resolved from the DNA. Of approximately 300,000 clones in the sample, 75% to 90% were seen once. What was sequenced was peripheral blood. V is TRBV5-8 and J is TRBJ1-5, with a tentative D call TRBD1 (5 bases). This receptor was obtained from a man in his forties with acute or convalescent COVID-19. DNA for the CDR3: TGTGCCAGCAGCCCCCCCTGGAGGGGTCGGCAGCCCCAGCATTTT. This translates into CASSPPWRGRQPQHF.